This T cell receptor (beta chain) was retrieved from a study of cytomegalovirus exposure and HLA in healthy donors. Study results and caveats: A list of 150 to 200 TCR beta chains associated with cytomegalovirus was given.

The CDR3 spans 12 residues. CDR1 and CDR2 (germline): SEHNR, FQNEAQ (reference sequence). Primers: 60 Vbeta forward and 13 Jbeta reverse. This table comes from immunoSEQ multiplex PCR, and its TCRdb copy is limited to in-frame clones, with some not included. Altogether under 250,000 clones are present, approximately 82% being singletons, with the ten largest covering almost 8%. A note on this clone: Antigen: not known. At one end the junction does not follow the germline gene, possibly because of a read error.

The clonotype was recovered from a woman aged 60-75 years in good health and CMV-seropositive. Sequenced input: PBMCs. The chain couples TRBV7-9 to TRBJ2-7; possibly TRBD2 for D (5 bases). The CDR3 nucleotides are TGTTCCAGCAGCGCCTCTAGCTCGGAGCAGTACTTC. It is translated as CSSSASSSEQYF.